This TCR beta chain was observed in a study of blood T cell repertoires in COVID-19 (dated by TCRdb to 2020 to 2021). Regarding the complete study: Collaborator samples came from the United States, Italy and Spain and covered acute and convalescent phases of COVID-19. The prospective study material was composed of cDNA or gDNA derived from T cells, B-cell-depleted T cells, or PBMCs. Deeply sampled blood TCRbeta repertoires from subjects exposed to, actively infected with, or recovered from COVID-19 were included in the dataset. The repertoires were released in a freely available public database intended as a resource for research on the immune response to SARS-CoV-2. The samples were drawn from the first 160 participants of the ongoing ImmuneRACE study and from over a thousand subjects provided by 6 global collaborators. The sample metadata nearly always contained a de-identified subject ID, COVID-19 status, age in years and sex. HLA class I and class II types, where available, came from metadata supplied by the sample provider rather than from assay-based typing.

Ends trimmed: V by 4 bases, J by 0 bases; bases unmatched to a gene: 6. Reading from cysteine to phenylalanine, the CDR3 counts 16 amino acids. The retained sequence is limited to the CDR3, 48 bases, with the frame set at the first base. For CDR1 and CDR2, the germline V gene (reference sequence) lists LNHDA and SQIVND. Broader findings and caveats from the paper: The quantity of clinical and demographic metadata differed by source and by participant and was supplied without curation.

With regard to this clone: The specificity of this receptor is unknown. The sample holds no much larger clone one base away, and base qualities are not on file.

One collaborating source in Seattle enrolled patients during active infection and followed them longitudinally through the course of disease. Collaborating institutions collected whole blood in K2EDTA tubes following their own protocols. For TCRbeta analysis, collaborator samples were shipped as frozen whole blood, as isolated PBMCs, or as DNA extracted from either sample type. TCRbeta CDR3 regions were amplified from genomic DNA by means of the immunoSEQ Assay, a bias-controlled multiplex PCR. Regarding the original processing steps: Within the assay, amplification of reference gene primers was used to estimate how many nucleated cells each sample contained. To quantify the absolute abundance of each unique TCRbeta CDR3 rearrangement, sequence reads were collapsed and filtered. For each sample, productive Simpson clonality was calculated as the square root of Simpson's diversity index over productive rearrangements. The clones in this table, taken by TCRdb from immuneACCESS, are in-frame only. Not every clone is retained; where verified, under half of the shortfall comes from an unresolved V gene, and the cause of the rest is unknown. V, J and clone size were drawn from that table, and D and trimming were deduced from the DNA. Present in this sample are about 420,000 clones, 70% to 90% of which were seen just once. Together, the top ten hold roughly 0.78% of the sample.

The chain is encoded by TRBV19 joined to TRBJ2-3; 8 bases in the middle match TRBD2. Material: peripheral blood. This clonotype was sampled from a man younger than 35 with COVID-19, enrolled during active disease. Here is the DNA: TGTGCCAGTAGTACCTGGGGCGGGGGGAGCACAGATACGCAGTATTTT. Translated, it gives CASSTWGGGSTDTQYF.